Each of the 9 T cell receptor beta chains below was sequenced from the same sample in a study of shared clonotypes between healthy human individuals. Profiling relied on immunoSEQ multiplex PCR, and the TCRdb table lists in-frame clones only, not all of them. The profile shows fewer than 850,000 clones, around 91% of them singletons. Input material: memory CD8+ T cells from PBMCs. Subset specified: CD45RO+ cells pooled with CCR7-negative TemRA cells. The receptors originated from a man aged 18 to 30 in good health. Some clones in this sample may be carry-over from other donors' samples.

The chain combines TRBV9 with TRBJ2-7; maybe TRBD1 (6 bases). V was pared by 3 bases and J by 4 bases, with 11 bases between. CDR3 size: 13 residues. Germline CDR1 is SGDLS and CDR2 is YYNGEE. In DNA, the CDR3 is TGTGCCAGCAGCGCCGGGGACATTTACGAGCAGTACTTC. It translates to CASSAGDIYEQYF.

The chain joins TRBV7-3 to TRBJ2-3; 8 bases line up with TRBD2. In germline, CDR1 is SGHTA, CDR2 FQGTGA. The CDR3 has 13 amino acids. With V trimmed by 5 bases and J by 5 bases, 3 bases remained unmatched. The CDR3 protein is CASSLSGRDTQYF. Written as DNA, the CDR3 is TGTGCCAGCAGCCTCAGCGGGAGAGATACGCAGTATTTT.

This chain uses TRBV19 with TRBJ2-5; 8 positions match TRBD2. With V trimmed by 4 bases and J by 2 bases, 6 bases remained unmatched. CDR3 size: 15 residues. CDR1 is LNHDA, CDR2 SQIVND, per germline (reference sequence). The CDR3 reads CASSTREVPQETQYF. The CDR3 DNA sequence: TGTGCCAGTAGTACGCGGGAGGTTCCTCAAGAGACCCAGTACTTC.

The rearrangement joins TRBV19 to TRBJ2-7; D possibly uses TRBD1 or TRBD2 (5 bases each). Between the trimmed V and J ends, which lost 10 bases and 0 bases, there was a span of 16 bases. Germline loops: CDR1 LNHDA, CDR2 SQIVND (reference sequence). The CDR3 has 14 amino acids. As DNA, the CDR3 is TGTGCCACCCAGACCGGGACCTTCTCCTACGAGCAGTACTTC. As protein: CATQTGTFSYEQYF.

The genes are TRBV7-2 and TRBJ2-2; 8 bases agree with TRBD2. CDR1 and CDR2 from the germline V gene are SGHTA and FQGNSA. This CDR3 spans 15 amino acids. The V gene end was trimmed by 5 bases and the J gene end by 7 bases; junction bases not matched to a gene: 9. This CDR3 reads CASSHGTSIGGELFF. The CDR3 DNA follows: TGTGCCAGCAGCCACGGGACTAGTATTGGCGGGGAGCTGTTTTTT.

This chain uses TRBV7-8 with TRBJ2-5; 8 positions agree with TRBD2. Germline V gene lookup returns CDR1 SGHVS and CDR2 FQNEAQ. There are 15 residues in the CDR3. Trimming took 3 bases from V and 1 from J; bases not matched to a gene: 4. The CDR3 here is CASSFVAGLQETQYF. The CDR3 coding sequence is TGTGCCAGCAGCTTCGTAGCGGGACTCCAAGAGACCCAGTACTTC.

This chain joins TRBV2 and TRBJ2-7; D uncertain. Germline loops: CDR1 SNHLY, CDR2 FYNNEI. The CDR3 length is 16 residues. Trimming took 4 bases from V and 0 from J, leaving 16 bases between them. The CDR3 reads CASSVPDLENSYEQYF. DNA of the CDR3: TGTGCCAGCAGTGTCCCAGACCTAGAGAACTCCTACGAGCAGTACTTC.

This clone was detected a few times. Other DNA sequences in the same sample also yield this CDR3. The CDR3 DNA follows: TGTGCCAGCAGCTGGACAGGCGTCGAGCAGTACTTC. Amino acid sequence: CASSWTGVEQYF. The chain links TRBV7-9 to TRBJ2-7, with 7 bases lining up with TRBD1. This CDR3 spans 12 amino acids. Losses at the gene ends were 4 bases for V and 6 bases for J; bases not matched to a gene: 3. Germline CDR1 SEHNR, CDR2 FQNEAQ (reference sequence).

This clone was seen once. J is TRBJ2-3 and V is TRBV7-3; 9 bases align to TRBD1. There are 15 residues in the CDR3. J gave up 3 bases and V 5 bases, and 6 bases lay outside the gene matches. Looked up from germline, CDR1 is SGHTA and CDR2 is FQGTGA. This chain's CDR3 is CASSNRDRVTDTQYF. In nucleotides, the CDR3 is TGTGCCAGCAGCAATAGGGACAGGGTGACAGATACGCAGTATTTT.